Following are 2 T cell receptor beta chains from one sample sequenced in a study of blood T cell repertoires in COVID-19. Assay: immunoSEQ multiplex PCR; the TCRdb copy retains only in-frame clones and omits some. The sample has 200,000 to 250,000 clones, around four fifths seen once. The specimen was peripheral blood. The receptors were sampled from a woman aged 60-75 years with active or convalescent COVID-19.

The chain carries TRBV12-3 or TRBV12-4 and TRBJ1-4, with D perhaps matching TRBD1 (6 bases). This CDR3 has 13 residues. Trimming left V 3 bases short and J 8 bases short, with 10 bases between. For the CDR3, the DNA is TGTGCCAGCAGTTTGGGGGGGCGGGAAAAACTGTTTTTT. As protein: CASSLGGREKLFF.

The chain's CDR3 is CASSSSGQLSTDTQYF. CDR3 sequence (DNA): TGTGCCAGCTCATCGTCGGGACAGCTTAGCACAGATACGCAGTATTTT. This chain joins TRBV18 and TRBJ2-3; 7 bases agree with TRBD1. Germline V gene data show CDR1 as KGHSH and CDR2 as LQKENI. The CDR3 has 16 residues. V trimming: 5 bases; J trimming: 0 bases; junction bases outside the gene matches: 8.